Relative to its sample, the clone carrying this T cell receptor beta chain is large. This sample was included in a study of T cell repertoires in aging, cancer and after chemotherapy. Study information: Paired samples before and after chemotherapy came from chronic lymphocytic leukemia patients on fludarabine- or bendamustine-based regimens.

TCR beta rearrangements were amplified from peripheral blood genomic DNA. TRB rearrangements spanning V, D and J were amplified using mixed TRB-A/B primers. From the multiplex PCR reads, TCRdb called clonotypes with MiXCR, one entry per CDR3 protein. The data show some 790 distinct CDR3 sequences, 25% to 35% seen once. Trimming removed 2 bases at V and 2 bases at J, with 20 bases between. Germline CDR1 is MNHEY and CDR2 is SMNVEV (reference sequence). The length of the CDR3 is 18 residues. The material sequenced was blood. The genes are TRBV27 and TRBJ2-3; no clear D gene. This receptor was taken from a human donor with a blood cancer. CDR3 sequence: CASSLGPEKLPSTDTQYF. The CDR3 DNA reads as TGTGCCAGCAGTTTAGGGCCCGAAAAACTGCCATCCACAGATACGCAGTATTTT.